The rows below give T cell receptor beta chains drawn from one sample of a study of cytomegalovirus exposure and HLA in healthy donors. Measured with immunoSEQ multiplex PCR; TCRdb has only the in-frame clones, and not every one. In the table there are around 140,000 clones, 82% of which are singletons. Sequencing was done on a sample of PBMCs. These receptors all come from a male donor in good health and CMV-seronegative. Both conserved end residues are part of each CDR3. The D gene is left open where the match is weak. Size is stated for part of the rows, as once, few or many counts, or as a class when the clone is expanded.

D gene: NA
clone size: NA
V gene: TRBV21-1
J gene: TRBJ1-1
CDR3 DNA: TGTGCCAGCAGCACTAAGGACACGAACACTGAAGCTTTCTTT
CDR3 protein: CASSTKDTNTEAFF

D gene: NA
clone size: few
V gene: TRBV4-3
J gene: TRBJ2-5
CDR3 DNA: TGCGCCAGCGAGAAAGGCCTGCATGCAGGGACCCAGTACTTC
CDR3 protein: CASEKGLHAGTQYF

D gene: TRBD2
clone size: NA
V gene: TRBV6-1
J gene: TRBJ2-5
CDR3 DNA: TGTGCCAGCAGTTCTCAGACTAGCGGGAGAGAGACCCAGTACTTC
CDR3 protein: CASSSQTSGRETQYF

D gene: NA
clone size: NA
V gene: TRBV9
J gene: TRBJ2-5
CDR3 DNA: TGTGCCAGCAGCGTAGGGGCCCAAGAGACCCAGTACTTC
CDR3 protein: CASSVGAQETQYF

D gene: TRBD2
clone size: NA
V gene: TRBV28
J gene: TRBJ2-7
CDR3 DNA: TGTGCCAGCAGTTTACGGCCTAGCGGCTCCTACGAGCAGTACTTC
CDR3 protein: CASSLRPSGSYEQYF

D gene: NA
clone size: NA
V gene: TRBV6-5
J gene: TRBJ2-2
CDR3 DNA: TGTGCCAGCAGTCCCTCGTTCGGGGAGCTGTTTTTT
CDR3 protein: CASSPSFGELFF

D gene: TRBD2
clone size: NA
V gene: TRBV7-3
J gene: TRBJ2-5
CDR3 DNA: TGTGCCAGCAGCTCATTAGCTAGCGGGAGGCTCGAGACCCAGTACTTC
CDR3 protein: CASSSLASGRLETQYF

D gene: NA
clone size: NA
V gene: TRBV7-9
J gene: TRBJ2-7
CDR3 DNA: TGTGCCAGCAGCTTACAGGGTTCCGAGCAGTACTTC
CDR3 protein: CASSLQGSEQYF

D gene: NA
clone size: NA
V gene: TRBV7-2
J gene: TRBJ2-5
CDR3 DNA: TGTGCCAGCAGTCTCTTCCGGGAAGAGACCCAGTACTTC
CDR3 protein: CASSLFREETQYF

D gene: NA
clone size: NA
V gene: TRBV4-1
J gene: TRBJ2-7
CDR3 DNA: TGCGCCAGCAGCCAAGTAACAGGGCGGGAGCAGTACTTC
CDR3 protein: CASSQVTGREQYF

D gene: NA
clone size: once
V gene: TRBV29-1
J gene: TRBJ2-3
CDR3 DNA: TGCAGCGTCGGACACCGGTTGACAGATACGCAGTATTTT
CDR3 protein: CSVGHRLTDTQYF

D gene: TRBD1
clone size: NA
V gene: TRBV4-2
J gene: TRBJ1-2
CDR3 DNA: TGTGCCAGCAGCCAAGACAGACAGGGCATAATGAACTATGGCTACACCTTC
CDR3 protein: CASSQDRQGIMNYGYTF

D gene: NA
clone size: NA
V gene: TRBV27
J gene: TRBJ2-7
CDR3 DNA: TGTGCCAGCAGTTTAGGAGGGTTTAGCGAGCAGTACTTC
CDR3 protein: CASSLGGFSEQYF

D gene: NA
clone size: NA
V gene: TRBV28
J gene: TRBJ2-7
CDR3 DNA: TGTGCCAGCAGTGTCAGCTCCTACGAGCAGTACTTC
CDR3 protein: CASSVSSYEQYF

D gene: NA
clone size: NA
V gene: TRBV14
J gene: TRBJ2-5
CDR3 DNA: TGTGCCAGCAGGTTTCAATCTTATTCTCTTATCGGGGCCCAGTACTTC
CDR3 protein: CASRFQSYSLIGAQYF

D gene: NA
clone size: few
V gene: TRBV27
J gene: TRBJ2-1
CDR3 DNA: TGTGCCAGCAGTTTAATGAGTTACAATGAGCAGTTCTTC
CDR3 protein: CASSLMSYNEQFF

D gene: TRBD1
clone size: NA
V gene: TRBV28
J gene: TRBJ1-1
CDR3 DNA: TGTGCCAGCGTCCGGGACAGTCTCCGAGAAGCTTTCTTT
CDR3 protein: CASVRDSLREAFF

D gene: NA
clone size: few
V gene: TRBV6-5
J gene: TRBJ2-3
CDR3 DNA: TGTGCCAGCAGACAATTGGATACGCAGTATTTT
CDR3 protein: CASRQLDTQYF

D gene: TRBD2
clone size: NA
V gene: TRBV30
J gene: TRBJ2-7
CDR3 DNA: TGTGCCTGGACCCTAGGGGCCACTAGCGGGTCGCACTACGAGCAGTACTTC
CDR3 protein: CAWTLGATSGSHYEQYF

D gene: TRBD1
clone size: NA
V gene: TRBV27
J gene: TRBJ2-7
CDR3 DNA: TGTGCCAGCAGTCCCGGGACAGCTTTATACGAGCAGTACTTC
CDR3 protein: CASSPGTALYEQYF

D gene: NA
clone size: NA
V gene: TRBV30
J gene: TRBJ1-1
CDR3 DNA: TGTGCCTGGACGCAGGGCGGTGGCACTGAAGCTTTCTTT
CDR3 protein: CAWTQGGGTEAFF

D gene: NA
clone size: NA
V gene: TRBV12-5
J gene: TRBJ1-2
CDR3 DNA: TGTGCTAGTGGGACACGGACCGGGGGGGGCTACACCTTC
CDR3 protein: CASGTRTGGGYTF

D gene: NA
clone size: NA
V gene: TRBV6-5
J gene: TRBJ2-1
CDR3 DNA: TGTGCCAGCAGTCTCCGGGTCTACAATGAGCAGTTCTTC
CDR3 protein: CASSLRVYNEQFF

D gene: TRBD1
clone size: NA
V gene: TRBV10-3
J gene: TRBJ2-7
CDR3 DNA: TGTGCCATCAGGAATACAGGGGGGATCTACGAGCAGTACTTC
CDR3 protein: CAIRNTGGIYEQYF

D gene: TRBD2
clone size: NA
V gene: TRBV10-3
J gene: TRBJ2-3
CDR3 DNA: TGTGCCGGACGCGGGAGCGGGAGCACAGATACGCAGTATTTT
CDR3 protein: CAGRGSGSTDTQYF

D gene: NA
clone size: NA
V gene: TRBV6-1
J gene: TRBJ2-7
CDR3 DNA: TGTGCCAGCAATGTCCCTAGCTCCTACGAGCAGTACTTC
CDR3 protein: CASNVPSSYEQYF

D gene: NA
clone size: NA
V gene: TRBV7-9
J gene: TRBJ2-5
CDR3 DNA: TGTGCCAGCCTGACAGATCAAGAGACCCAGTACTTC
CDR3 protein: CASLTDQETQYF

D gene: TRBD2
clone size: NA
V gene: TRBV7-9
J gene: TRBJ2-1
CDR3 DNA: TGTGCCAGCAGCGGGGGTAGCGGGAGTGTCAACAATGAGCAGTTCTTC
CDR3 protein: CASSGGSGSVNNEQFF

D gene: TRBD1
clone size: once
V gene: TRBV6-6
J gene: TRBJ1-3
CDR3 DNA: TGTGCCAGCAGTGGGACAGTGCTGCGAAACACCATATATTTT
CDR3 protein: CASSGTVLRNTIYF